The clone carrying this TCR beta chain was seen a handful of times. Its antigen is as yet unknown. This sample was included in a study of beta chain features in type 1 diabetes. Whole-study context: The patient and healthy donor groups were comparable for age, gender and cell yields. Study-level points and caveats: The study found moderately but significantly shorter TCRB CDR3s in all four CD4+ subsets of Type 1 diabetes patients.

V trimming: 1 base; J trimming: 2 bases; junction bases outside the gene matches: 4. CDR1 MGHRA and CDR2 YSYEKL come from the germline V gene. This CDR3 is 16 amino acids long. The isolated RNA, all of it, was reverse transcribed, so expressed TCRB transcripts were what got sequenced. The assay was immunoSEQ multiplex PCR, and TCRdb's table has in-frame clones only and misses some. The sample includes 150,000 to 190,000 clones, around a tenth of them seen just once. The rearrangement links TRBV4-1 to TRBJ2-2; 7 positions match TRBD2. Sequenced: central memory CD4+ T cells from blood. This clonotype originated in a young man with type 1 diabetes. CDR3 in DNA: TGCGCCAGCAGCCAAGGTCCTAGCGGAAACACCGGGGAGCTGTTTTTT. Protein sequence: CASSQGPSGNTGELFF.